A single sample is the source of the 27 T cell receptor beta chains below, sequenced in a study of technical replicates of blood from several donors. Profiled with immunoSEQ multiplex PCR; TCRdb holds only in-frame clones, not every one. The data contain around 50,000 clones, about 96% of them singletons. The sequenced material came from T cells isolated from PBMCs. All receptors derive from a human donor in good health.

The chain carries TRBV5-1 and TRBJ1-2, with D perhaps matching TRBD1 (6 bases). The CDR3 is 16 residues long. Trimming stripped 0 bases from V and 3 bases from J, with 15 bases between. Germline V gives CDR1 SGHRS, CDR2 YFSETQ. DNA for the CDR3: TGCGCCAGCAGCTTGGTAGACAGGTGGGTTTACTATGGCTACACCTTC. Translating gives CASSLVDRWVYYGYTF.

V and J are TRBV25-1 and TRBJ1-4, with a possible D match to TRBD1 (5 bases). V was clipped by 0 bases and J by 3 bases, with 11 bases between them. In germline, CDR1 is MGHDK, CDR2 SYGVNS. The CDR3 is 16 residues long. CDR3 DNA: TGTGCCAGCAGTGAATATATAGGGGAGGCTAATGAAAAACTGTTTTTT. Its protein product is CASSEYIGEANEKLFF.

This chain joins TRBV12-1 and TRBJ2-1; TRBD2, the table's D call, lacks a check against the DNA. TRBV12-1 is recorded as a pseudogene. The CDR3 totals 16 residues. The chain's CDR3 is CASIPRRDLSYNEQFF. In DNA form, the CDR3 reads TGTGCCAGCATCCCTAGGCGGGACCTCTCCTACAATGAGCAGTTCTTC.

This clone has just one count. The chain couples TRBV6-5 to TRBJ1-3; D might be TRBD1 (5 bases). The V gene's germline CDR1 is MNHEY and CDR2 SVGAGI. This CDR3 has 13 amino acids. V was clipped by 2 bases and J by 7 bases, with 9 bases between them. The CDR3 nucleotides are TGTGCCAGCAGTTACGACGGGGGGAACACCATATATTTT. Its translation: CASSYDGGNTIYF.

The rearrangement links TRBV11-3 to TRBJ2-3, with 9 bases that match TRBD2. V shed 3 bases and J 0 bases; nucleotides not matched to a gene: 4. The CDR3 is 16 residues long. Germline lookup yields CDR1 SGHNT and CDR2 YENEEA. For the CDR3, the DNA is TGTGCCAGCAGCTTTCCAGCGGGAGGTAGCACAGATACGCAGTATTTT. This gives the protein CASSFPAGGSTDTQYF.

The chain links TRBV28 to TRBJ2-2; 11 bases map to TRBD1. CDR1 and CDR2 (germline): MDHEN, SYDVKM. This CDR3 is built from 13 residues. Here the CDR3 reads CATGTGGTGELFF. The CDR3 region has the DNA TGTGCGACCGGGACAGGGGGCACCGGGGAGCTGTTTTTT.

The V and J genes are TRBV6-5 and TRBJ2-1; 7 nucleotides align to TRBD2. V lost 6 bases to trimming and J lost 4 bases; unmatched junction nucleotides: 3. The CDR3 has 13 residues. Germline V gene data show CDR1 as MNHEY and CDR2 as SVGAGI. This CDR3 is CASRSGGYNEQFF. CDR3 nucleotides: TGTGCCAGCAGATCGGGGGGTTACAATGAGCAGTTCTTC.

This rearrangement joins TRBV7-2 to TRBJ2-7, with TRBD1 identical over 7 bases. Trimming took 3 bases from V and 1 from J; bases not matched to a gene: 3. Germline V lookup: CDR1 SGHTA, CDR2 FQGNSA. The CDR3 extends over 14 amino acids. The CDR3 sequence: CASSFGTASYEQYF. CDR3 DNA sequence: TGTGCCAGCAGCTTTGGGACAGCTTCCTACGAGCAGTACTTC.

V is TRBV6-5 and J is TRBJ2-7, with 11 bases identical to TRBD1. The CDR3 contains 13 residues. Germline V gene data show CDR1 as MNHEY and CDR2 as SVGAGI. With V trimmed by 7 bases and J by 6 bases, 5 bases remained unmatched. The CDR3 region is CASTGTGGIEQYF. The CDR3, as DNA: TGTGCCAGCACCGGGACAGGGGGAATCGAGCAGTACTTC.

The chain recombines TRBV4-3 with TRBJ1-5; 8 bases are shared with TRBD1. This CDR3 is 17 amino acids long. J lost 0 bases, V lost 0 bases, and 4 bases had no gene match. Germline V gene data show CDR1 as LGHNA and CDR2 as YSLEER. The CDR3 bases are TGCGCCAGCAGCCAAGATCCCGGGACAGGTAGCAATCAGCCCCAGCATTTT. It specifies CASSQDPGTGSNQPQHF.

V and J are TRBV10-3 and TRBJ2-1, with D unclear. In germline, CDR1 is ENHRY, CDR2 SYGVKD. The CDR3 runs to 12 residues. The V gene lost 4 bases and the J gene lost 3 bases, with 4 bases spanning the gap. The chain's CDR3 is CAISGDYNEQFF. The DNA of the CDR3 is TGTGCCATCAGTGGAGACTACAATGAGCAGTTCTTC.

CDR3 sequence (DNA): TGCGCCAGCAGCCAACTCCCCGCCGGGACAGGGGGCTTTATTCAGCCCCAGCATTTT. Residues: CASSQLPAGTGGFIQPQHF. This sequence joins TRBV4-1 and TRBJ1-5, with 12 positions matching TRBD1. Trimming cost V 2 bases and J 6 bases; bases outside gene matches: 14. This CDR3 region has 19 residues. CDR1 is MGHRA and CDR2 is YSYEKL in the germline V gene.

This clone was observed a single time. This chain joins TRBV29-1 and TRBJ2-1, with 9 positions matching TRBD2. J gave up 7 bases and V 2 bases, and 12 bases lay outside the gene matches. This CDR3 region has 16 residues. The germline CDR1 and CDR2 sequences are SQVTM and ANQGSEA. This chain's CDR3 is CSVEWRHLAGANEQFF. As DNA, the CDR3 is TGCAGCGTTGAATGGCGACATTTAGCGGGAGCGAATGAGCAGTTCTTC.

The chain couples TRBV11-2 to TRBJ2-2; D is unresolved. The CDR3 loop spans 15 amino acids. The germline gives CDR1 SGHAT, CDR2 FQNNGV. V lost 4 bases, J lost 4 bases, and 13 bases lay in between. CDR3 bases: TGTGCCAGCAGCTCAATCCGGGTCTCCACCGGGGAGCTGTTTTTT. This translates into CASSSIRVSTGELFF.

The chain links TRBV30 to TRBJ1-5, with 9 bases that match TRBD1. Germline assignment: CDR1 GTSNPN and CDR2 SVGIG (reference sequence). V shed 3 bases and J 9 bases; nucleotides not matched to a gene: 6. CDR3 length equals 13 residues. As DNA, the CDR3 is TGTGCCTGGAGGGACAGGGGAGGAGGGCCCCAGCATTTT. Amino acids: CAWRDRGGGPQHF.

This chain joins TRBV7-2 and TRBJ1-2, with 9 nucleotides matching TRBD1. Germline values: CDR1 SGHTA, CDR2 FQGNSA. This CDR3 contains 15 residues. The ends lost 4 bases at V and 2 bases at J; junction bases unmatched: 5. The CDR3, as DNA: TGTGCCAGCAGCTGGAACAGGGGGCCAAACTATGGCTACACCTTC. Translated, it gives CASSWNRGPNYGYTF.

The chain uses TRBV28 and TRBJ2-1, with 11 bases matching TRBD2. The CDR3 is 15 residues long. The V and J ends lost 7 bases and 6 bases, in that order; junction bases with no gene match: 8. Germline V gives CDR1 MDHEN, CDR2 SYDVKM. CDR3 region: CASTYLGTSGNEQFF. The CDR3 coding sequence is TGTGCCAGCACCTACTTGGGGACTAGCGGCAATGAGCAGTTCTTC.

The chain has TRBV7-9 and TRBJ2-7, with TRBD2 matching over 8 bases. Germline V gene lookup returns CDR1 SEHNR and CDR2 FQNEAQ (reference sequence). The CDR3 runs to 14 residues. Unmatched junction bases numbered 6, after V lost 4 bases and J lost 4 bases. For the CDR3, the DNA is TGTGCCAGCAGCTCAGCGGGAGAGCTGTACGAGCAGTACTTC. Translated, it gives CASSSAGELYEQYF.

This chain links TRBV5-6 with TRBJ1-5; tentatively, D is TRBD1 (5 bases). This CDR3 spans 14 amino acids. With 4 bases removed from V and 4 bases from J, the gap between germline ends came to 12 bases. CDR1 and CDR2 (germline): SGHDT, YYEEEE. This chain's CDR3 is CASSRIQDNQPQHF. The DNA of the CDR3 is TGTGCCAGCAGCAGAATACAGGATAATCAGCCCCAGCATTTT.

This rearrangement joins TRBV6-5 to TRBJ2-7; TRBD2 agrees at 12 bases. Germline CDR1 reads MNHEY; CDR2 reads SVGAGI. The trim removed 6 bases at V and 7 bases at J, leaving 4 bases unmatched. This CDR3 spans 13 amino acids. CDR3 nucleotides: TGTGCCAGCAGCGCAGGACTAGCGGGAGAGCAGTACTTC. This translates into CASSAGLAGEQYF.

The CDR3 is CASSSVADPTDTQYF. CDR3 coding DNA: TGTGCCAGCTCATCAGTAGCGGATCCCACAGATACGCAGTATTTT. The V and J genes are TRBV18 and TRBJ2-3; possibly TRBD2 for D (6 bases). CDR3 length equals 15 residues. Looked up from germline, CDR1 is KGHSH and CDR2 is LQKENI. The V and J ends lost 5 bases and 2 bases respectively, with 14 bases between them.

This chain links TRBV6-6 with TRBJ2-1, with 10 bases lining up with TRBD1. The trim removed 5 bases at V and 9 bases at J, leaving 7 bases unmatched. Per the germline V gene, CDR1 is MNHNY and CDR2 is SVGAGI (reference sequence). The CDR3 contains 14 residues. This CDR3 reads CASSKGQGVLEQFF. In nucleotides, the CDR3 is TGTGCCAGCAGTAAAGGACAGGGGGTTCTTGAGCAGTTCTTC.

V is TRBV9 and J is TRBJ2-6; 10 bases are a match to TRBD1. The CDR3 loop spans 16 amino acids. Per germline, CDR1 SGDLS and CDR2 YYNGEE. The junction had 2 bases not matched to a gene; V was cut back by 5 bases and J by 0 bases. The DNA for the CDR3 is TGTGCCAGCAGGGGACAGGGGTTCTCTGGGGCCAACGTCCTGACTTTC. It codes for CASRGQGFSGANVLTF.

The chain uses TRBV27 and TRBJ2-1; a weak D match, TRBD1 (5 bases). The V end was cut by 4 bases, the J end by 4 bases, with 8 bases between. The length of the CDR3 is 13 residues. Germline V gene data show CDR1 as MNHEY and CDR2 as SMNVEV (reference sequence). CDR3 bases: TGTGCCAGCAGTTCGACAGATTACAATGAGCAGTTCTTC. It yields the protein CASSSTDYNEQFF.

The rearrangement links TRBV19 to TRBJ1-2; perhaps TRBD1 as D (6 bases). The CDR3 extends over 15 amino acids. Germline V gene sequence: CDR1 LNHDA, CDR2 SQIVND (reference sequence). V lost 5 bases to trimming and J lost 2 bases, with 15 bases between them. CDR3 sequence: CASSLAGTTNYGYTF. CDR3 coding DNA: TGTGCCAGTAGTCTCGCAGGGACAACAAACTATGGCTACACCTTC. Using reference TRBV19 and TRBJ1-2 for the parts outside the CDR3, the full variable domain is DGGITQSPKYLFRKEGQNVTLSCEQNLNHDAMYWYRQDPGQGLRLIYYSQIVNDFQKGDIAEGYSVSREKKESFPLTVTSAQKNPTAFYLCASSLAGTTNYGYTFGSGTRLTVV.

The chain employs TRBV6-5 and TRBJ2-7; the D is unclear. The CDR3 is made up of 12 amino acids. Trimming removed 0 bases from V and 4 bases from J, with 4 bases in between. Germline V gene data show CDR1 as MNHEY and CDR2 as SVGAGI. CDR3 nucleotides: TGTGCCAGCAGTTACTCGCGGTACGAGCAGTACTTC. Translation: CASSYSRYEQYF.

The CDR3 DNA reads as TGTGCCAGCAGTGAAGCAGAGCAGGGGGCGCGCGCTTTCTTT. Protein product: CASSEAEQGARAFF. V usage is TRBV6-1 and J usage is TRBJ1-1, with 8 nucleotides matching TRBD1. The V gene's germline CDR1 is MNHNS and CDR2 SASEGT. The CDR3 totals 14 residues. V trimming: 0 bases; J trimming: 11 bases; junction bases outside the gene matches: 8.